Below are 5 T cell receptor beta chains sequenced from a single sample in a study of cytomegalovirus exposure and HLA in healthy donors. PCR amplification relied on 60 Vbeta primers (plus 13 Jbeta primers). This table comes from immunoSEQ multiplex PCR, and its TCRdb copy is limited to in-frame clones, with some not included. The sample carries about 160,000 clones, around 74% recorded once. Sequencing was carried out using PBMCs. These receptor sequences come from a man younger than 30 in good health and CMV-seronegative.

The chain employs TRBV6-5 and TRBJ2-6; D is perhaps TRBD1 (5 bases). The CDR3 has 15 amino acids. V was pared by 3 bases and J by 1 base, with 7 bases between. The germline V gene encodes CDR1 MNHEY and CDR2 SVGAGI. The CDR3 reads CASSYTGSGANVLTF. The DNA of the CDR3 is TGTGCCAGCAGTTATACAGGATCTGGGGCCAACGTCCTGACTTTC.

The rearrangement joins TRBV10-3 to TRBJ2-5, with 11 bases that match TRBD2. Germline CDR1 reads ENHRY; CDR2 reads SYGVKD. The CDR3 contains 15 residues. V lost 2 bases to trimming and J lost 3 bases; unmatched junction nucleotides: 2. Here the CDR3 reads CAISEALAGEETQYF. The DNA of the CDR3 is TGTGCCATCAGTGAGGCACTAGCGGGAGAAGAGACCCAGTACTTC.

V and J are TRBV7-9 and TRBJ2-5; D is unclear. The length of the CDR3 is 14 residues. Trimming cost V 1 base and J 1 base, with 7 bases left between them. Germline CDR1 reads SEHNR; CDR2 reads FQNEAQ (reference sequence). In nucleotides, the CDR3 is TGTGCCAGCAGCTTAGTAACAACCCAAGAGACCCAGTACTTC. Its translation: CASSLVTTQETQYF.

This chain uses TRBV5-4 with TRBJ2-5; 11 bases match TRBD2. Germline values: CDR1 SGHNT, CDR2 YYREEE (reference sequence). Unmatched junction bases numbered 4, after V lost 7 bases and J lost 2 bases. The CDR3 consists of 14 residues. Here the CDR3 reads CASQRTSGQETQYF. As DNA, the CDR3 is TGTGCCAGCCAAAGGACTAGCGGGCAAGAGACCCAGTACTTC.

This clone was observed a few times. The chain has TRBV7-2 and TRBJ2-7; 10 bases are a match to TRBD2. The germline gives CDR1 SGHTA, CDR2 FQGNSA. The CDR3 consists of 16 residues. Trimming removed 5 bases from V and 7 bases from J; junction bases left unmatched: 14. CDR3 sequence: CASSHGGLAGEEEQYF. In DNA form, the CDR3 reads TGTGCCAGCAGCCACGGGGGGCTAGCGGGAGAAGAGGAGCAGTACTTC.